This T cell receptor (beta chain) was captured by sequencing in a study of cytomegalovirus exposure and HLA in healthy donors. Study-level information: From HLA-typed donors, an early data release held around 85 million unique TCRs. Broader study findings: One variant, a missense change in DCLRE1C, was linked in a later analysis to TCR beta V- and J-gene trimming.

This CDR3 is 15 amino acids long. The germline V gene encodes CDR1 MNHEY and CDR2 SVGAGI. V shed 0 bases and J shed 1 base, with 7 bases lying between them. PCR amplification relied on 60 Vbeta primers (plus 13 Jbeta primers). Assay: immunoSEQ multiplex PCR; the TCRdb copy retains only in-frame clones and omits some. In the table there are 95,000 to 150,000 clones, around 75% of which are singletons. This clone came up a few times. Antigen: not known. The genes are TRBV6-5 and TRBJ1-5, with D perhaps matching TRBD1 (5 bases). The sequence came from a woman in her forties or fifties in good health and CMV-seropositive. Sequenced sample: PBMCs. The CDR3 DNA reads TGTGCCAGCAGTTACTCTCGACAGAGCAATCAGCCCCAGCATTTT. Protein product: CASSYSRQSNQPQHF.